This is a list of T cell receptor beta chains from one sample in a study of cytomegalovirus exposure and HLA in healthy donors. Sequenced by immunoSEQ multiplex PCR; TCRdb stores in-frame clones only, minus some. The sample gives 95,000 to 150,000 clones, 70% to 85% of which show up once; 5.8% is in the top ten. Source material: PBMCs. The receptors shown here come from a man younger than 35 in good health and CMV-seropositive. Each CDR3 is given with its conserved first and last residue. D genes are given only for firm matches. Rows give clone size only sometimes, using once, few, many, or a class for an expanded clone.

clone_size | j_call | d_call | v_call | cdr3_aa | cdr3_nt
once | TRBJ1-1 | TRBD1 | TRBV7-9 | CASSPWTGGNTEAFF | TGTGCCAGCAGCCCCTGGACAGGGGGGAACACTGAAGCTTTCTTT
. | TRBJ2-7 | TRBD1 | TRBV29-1 | CSVGGDSRSYEQYF | TGCAGCGTTGGTGGGGACAGCAGATCCTACGAGCAGTACTTC
. | TRBJ1-1 | TRBD1 | TRBV6-5 | CASSYTGVNEGEAFF | TGTGCCAGCAGTTATACAGGGGTTAACGAGGGAGAAGCTTTCTTT
. | TRBJ2-1 | TRBD2 | TRBV2 | CASSDPLADYNEQFF | TGTGCCAGCAGTGATCCCCTAGCGGATTACAATGAGCAGTTCTTC
. | TRBJ1-3 | TRBD1 | TRBV19 | CASSLGQLSGNTIYF | TGTGCCAGTAGTTTGGGACAGCTCTCTGGAAACACCATATATTTT
. | TRBJ1-2 | . | TRBV28 | CASRGTSPPRDYGYTF | TGTGCCAGCCGGGGGACCTCGCCACCCAGGGACTATGGCTACACCTTC
. | TRBJ2-5 | TRBD1 | TRBV27 | CASSSYRGETQYF | TGTGCCAGCAGTTCATACAGGGGCGAGACCCAGTACTTC
. | TRBJ2-5 | TRBD1 | TRBV5-4 | CASSPDRSQETQYF | TGTGCCAGCAGCCCGGACAGGTCTCAAGAGACCCAGTACTTC
. | TRBJ2-1 | TRBD2 | TRBV11-3 | CASSFDSGSSDEQFF | TGTGCCAGCAGCTTCGATAGCGGGAGTTCCGATGAGCAGTTCTTC
. | TRBJ1-4 | . | TRBV2 | CASSSPAGREKLFF | TGTGCCAGCAGTTCGCCCGCGGGACGTGAAAAACTGTTTTTT
. | TRBJ1-2 | TRBD1 | TRBV30 | CAWRTRQGTNYGYTF | TGTGCCTGGAGAACTAGACAGGGGACTAACTATGGCTACACCTTC
. | TRBJ2-4 | TRBD2 | TRBV4-1 | CASSPRTSGGESAKNIQYF | TGCGCCAGCAGCCCTCGGACTAGCGGGGGGGAATCAGCCAAAAACATTCAGTACTTC